Shown below are 32 T cell receptor beta chains from a single sample sequenced in a study of cytomegalovirus exposure and HLA in healthy donors. This PCR relied on a set of 60 Vbeta primers and 13 Jbeta primers. Generated by immunoSEQ multiplex PCR, the TCRdb table keeps only in-frame clones and is missing some. The sample holds 170,000 or so clones, around 80% seen once. Sequencing was performed on PBMCs. All receptors derive from a woman between 40 and 55 years old in good health and CMV-seronegative.

The chain links TRBV28 to TRBJ2-3; D is possibly TRBD2 (5 bases). Germline lookup yields CDR1 MDHEN and CDR2 SYDVKM. The CDR3 totals 8 residues. Trimming took off 8 bases at V and 11 bases at J, with 5 bases between the two ends. Here the CDR3 DNA reads TGTGCCAGCGGAGGGCAGTATTTT. This codes for CASGGQYF.

The chain uses TRBV2 and TRBJ2-2, with 9 bases that match TRBD2. The CDR3 runs 15 residues. Germline V gene lookup returns CDR1 SNHLY and CDR2 FYNNEI. V lost 8 bases and J lost 2; bases outside the gene matches: 6. DNA for the CDR3: TGTGCCAGCGGAGCTAGCGGGATTAACACCGGGGAGCTGTTTTTT. The encoded protein is CASGASGINTGELFF.

This clone was seen a handful of times. The gene calls are TRBV6-5 and TRBJ1-4; D may be TRBD1 (5 bases). The CDR3 runs to 14 residues. Germline CDR1 reads MNHEY; CDR2 reads SVGAGI. The ends were cut back, 6 bases at V and 8 bases at J, with 16 bases in the middle. The CDR3 DNA reads as TGTGCCAGCAGCGGCCCGATGGGGCGGGAAAAACTGTTTTTT. Amino acids: CASSGPMGREKLFF.

This chain joins TRBV4-3 and TRBJ2-1; 12 bases map to TRBD2. There are 16 residues in the CDR3. Germline V gene lookup returns CDR1 LGHNA and CDR2 YSLEER. With 1 base clipped from V and 9 bases from J, the junction kept 7 bases outside the gene matches. CDR3 protein: CASSQGTSGTPSEQFF. Written as DNA, the CDR3 is TGCGCCAGCAGCCAAGGGACTAGCGGGACCCCCAGTGAGCAGTTCTTC.

The table lists this clone with a few counts. The rearrangement joins TRBV5-6 to TRBJ2-7; D remains ambiguous. The V end lost 1 base, the J end lost 1 base, and 9 bases lay between the germline ends. The CDR3 runs to 14 residues. Germline V CDR1 and CDR2: SGHDT, YYEEEE. CDR3 sequence reads: CASSLWRISYEQYF. The CDR3 nucleotides read TGTGCCAGCAGCTTGTGGCGGATATCCTACGAGCAGTACTTC.

The chain employs TRBV18 and TRBJ2-7; 15 bases line up with TRBD2. Germline lookup yields CDR1 KGHSH and CDR2 LQKENI. V dropped 3 bases and J dropped 7; count of bases not matched to a gene: 7. The CDR3 loop spans 16 amino acids. DNA of the CDR3: TGTGCCAGCTCACCGCCGGGACTAGCGGGGGGCAGTGAGCAGTACTTC. This codes for CASSPPGLAGGSEQYF.

In the case of this clone: Distinct nucleotide sequences in the sample also encode this CDR3. The V gene is TRBV5-1, the J gene TRBJ2-5; a weak D match, TRBD1 (6 bases). The CDR3 consists of 14 residues. CDR1 and CDR2 from the germline V gene are SGHRS and YFSETQ. Trimming left V 6 bases short and J 2 bases short, with 14 bases between. The CDR3 here is CASTAPGQQETQYF. The CDR3 nucleotides are TGCGCCAGCACCGCCCCGGGACAACAAGAGACCCAGTACTTC. Using reference TRBV5-1 and TRBJ2-5 for the parts outside the CDR3, the full variable domain is KAGVTQTPRYLIKTRGQQVTLSCSPISGHRSVSWYQQTPGQGLQFLFEYFSETQRNKGNFPGRFSGRQFSNSRSEMNVSTLELGDSALYLCASTAPGQQETQYFGPGTRLLVL.

The chain carries TRBV6-6 and TRBJ2-7, with 7 bases aligning to TRBD2. V was pared by 5 bases and J by 3 bases, with 4 bases of the junction left unmatched. The CDR3 is 13 residues long. Germline loops: CDR1 MNHNY, CDR2 SVGAGI (reference sequence). CDR3 amino acids: CASSPAGLYEQYF. The CDR3 region has the DNA TGTGCCAGCAGTCCAGCGGGGCTCTACGAGCAGTACTTC.

The chain recombines TRBV27 with TRBJ1-2, with D unclear. V was shortened by 4 bases and J by 6 bases, with 18 bases between the two germline ends. CDR1 and CDR2 from the germline V gene are MNHEY and SMNVEV (reference sequence). The CDR3 consists of 15 residues. The CDR3 coding sequence is TGTGCCAGCAGTTCCGTGGACTGGGTGGGGAATGGCTACACCTTC. Encoded protein: CASSSVDWVGNGYTF.

V and J are TRBV15 and TRBJ2-3; TRBD2 is a possible D gene (6 bases). Trimming cost V 4 bases and J 1 base, with 12 bases left between them. This CDR3 is 15 amino acids long. CDR1 LNHNV and CDR2 YYDKDF come from the germline V gene (reference sequence). The CDR3 sequence is CATSMYWGGTDTQYF. In DNA form, the CDR3 reads TGTGCCACCAGCATGTACTGGGGGGGCACAGATACGCAGTATTTT.

Of note for this clone: Compared with germline, one end of the junction differs, possibly owing to a read error. V and J are TRBV5-1 and TRBJ1-1; D is unclear. This CDR3 spans 13 amino acids. CDR1 is SGHRS and CDR2 is YFSETQ in the germline V gene. CDR3 protein: CASSPNLNSEAFF. CDR3 nucleotide sequence: TGCGCCAGCAGCCCAAACCTGAACTCTGAAGCTTTCTTT.

This clone has only one observation. This rearrangement joins TRBV7-8 to TRBJ1-2, with 7 nucleotides matching TRBD1. J lost 3 bases, V lost 3 bases, and 7 bases had no gene match. Germline V CDR1 and CDR2: SGHVS, FQNEAQ. The length of the CDR3 is 15 residues. The CDR3 DNA sequence: TGTGCCAGCAGCTTTATCGAGGGGGCAGACTATGGCTACACCTTC. This encodes CASSFIEGADYGYTF.

The chain joins TRBV12-5 to TRBJ2-1, with TRBD2 as a possible D gene (6 bases). The germline gives CDR1 LGHNT, CDR2 FRNRAP. The V end was cut by 3 bases, the J end by 1 base, with 7 bases between. The CDR3 totals 14 residues. The CDR3 region is CASGFGGSYNEQFF. Here the CDR3 DNA reads TGTGCTAGTGGTTTTGGAGGGTCCTACAATGAGCAGTTCTTC.

Comment on this clone: Possible read error: a much larger clone is one base away. The chain uses TRBV5-1 and TRBJ1-2; TRBD1 is a possible D gene (5 bases). CDR3 length: 13 amino acids. V lost 2 bases, J lost 2 bases, and 7 bases lay in between. CDR1 and CDR2 (germline): SGHRS, YFSETQ. The CDR3 DNA sequence: TGCGCCAGCAGCTTACCAGGGAACTATGGCTACACCTTC. It codes for CASSLPGNYGYTF. Using reference TRBV5-1 and TRBJ1-2 for the parts outside the CDR3, the full variable domain is KAGVTQTPRYLIKTRGQQVTLSCSPISGHRSVSWYQQTPGQGLQFLFEYFSETQRNKGNFPGRFSGRQFSNSRSEMNVSTLELGDSALYLCASSLPGNYGYTFGSGTRLTVV.

This clone appeared a few times. The chain recombines TRBV30 with TRBJ1-1; 7 nucleotides agree with TRBD1. The CDR3 length is 15 residues. CDR1 GTSNPN and CDR2 SVGIG come from the germline V gene (reference sequence). Trimming removed 0 bases from V and 6 bases from J; junction bases left unmatched: 10. The CDR3 protein is CAWSVQGTFSPEAFF. For the CDR3, the DNA is TGTGCCTGGAGTGTACAGGGGACCTTTAGCCCTGAAGCTTTCTTT.

The chain is built from TRBV6-1 and TRBJ1-2, with D perhaps TRBD1 (6 bases). The CDR3 runs to 14 residues. V shed 4 bases and J shed 4 bases, with 13 bases lying between them. Germline CDR1 MNHNS, CDR2 SASEGT. The CDR3 loop reads CASSATRGGYGYTF. The DNA of the CDR3 is TGTGCCAGCAGTGCTACCAGGGGTGGCTATGGCTACACCTTC.

This clone was counted between two and nine times. This chain connects TRBV25-1 to TRBJ1-3; the D gene is possibly TRBD1 (6 bases). Per the germline V gene, CDR1 is MGHDK and CDR2 is SYGVNS. CDR3 length: 15 residues. V lost 4 bases, J lost 4 bases, and 14 bases lay in between. The DNA of the CDR3 is TGTGCCAGCAGTGCCCTCGGGACATACGGAAACACCATATATTTT. It codes for CASSALGTYGNTIYF. The full variable domain, in which reference TRBV25-1 and TRBJ1-3 provide the parts outside the CDR3, is EADIYQTPRYLVIGTGKKITLECSQTMGHDKMYWYQQDPGMELHLIHYSYGVNSTEKGDLSSESTVSRIRTEHFPLTLESARPSHTSQYLCASSALGTYGNTIYFGEGSWLTVV.

The chain carries TRBV5-1 and TRBJ2-3; 8 nucleotides align to TRBD2. The germline V gene has CDR1 SGHRS and CDR2 YFSETQ. V lost 0 bases and J lost 2; bases outside the gene matches: 5. CDR3 length: 16 residues. The CDR3 loop reads CASSLALAGITDTQYF. The CDR3 DNA is TGCGCCAGCAGCTTGGCTCTAGCGGGTATCACAGATACGCAGTATTTT.

This chain uses TRBV7-9 with TRBJ1-2; D unresolved. The CDR3 length is 14 residues. Per germline, CDR1 SEHNR and CDR2 FQNEAQ (reference sequence). V was pared by 1 base and J by 4 bases, with 10 bases between. CDR3 protein: CASSLGSGFYGYTF. CDR3 DNA sequence: TGTGCCAGCAGCTTAGGGTCGGGGTTCTATGGCTACACCTTC.

The rearrangement joins TRBV5-1 to TRBJ1-1; D remains unclear. V was pared by 0 bases and J by 1 base, with 4 bases between. Germline V gene sequence: CDR1 SGHRS, CDR2 YFSETQ. This CDR3 is 13 amino acids long. Here the CDR3 DNA reads TGCGCCAGCAGCTTGGACAGGAACACTGAAGCTTTCTTT. This sequence encodes CASSLDRNTEAFF.

The CDR3 sequence: CASSLEGLAGHEQYF. The CDR3 nucleotides are TGTGCCAGCAGCTTGGAGGGACTAGCGGGCCACGAGCAGTACTTC. The J gene is TRBJ2-7, the V gene TRBV5-6; TRBD2 matches 12 bases. Germline V gene lookup returns CDR1 SGHDT and CDR2 YYEEEE. The CDR3 is 15 residues long. V lost 0 bases and J lost 5; bases outside the gene matches: 3.

CDR3 sequence (DNA): TGTGCCAGCAGTTTGCCCCCTCGGTGGAGGGCCTCCTACAATGAGCAGTTCTTC. Amino acid sequence: CASSLPPRWRASYNEQFF. The rearrangement links TRBV28 to TRBJ2-1, with D possibly being TRBD2 (6 bases). With 3 bases removed from V and 0 bases from J, the gap between germline ends came to 18 bases. The CDR3 totals 18 residues. The germline V gene encodes CDR1 MDHEN and CDR2 SYDVKM.

The chain employs TRBV27 and TRBJ2-7; 9 bases agree with TRBD1. Germline trimming cut 0 bases from V and 2 bases from J; bases unmatched to any gene: 11. This CDR3 comprises 18 residues. Germline CDR1 and CDR2: MNHEY and SMNVEV (reference sequence). CDR3 protein: CASSLSTGGTGKTYEQYF. The CDR3 region has the DNA TGTGCCAGCAGTTTATCCACGGGCGGGACAGGGAAGACCTACGAGCAGTACTTC.

The V gene is TRBV7-9, the J gene TRBJ2-1; a weak D match, TRBD2 (6 bases). Trimming cost V 6 bases and J 9 bases, with 21 bases left between them. The CDR3 loop spans 15 amino acids. From germline, CDR1 is SEHNR and CDR2 FQNEAQ (reference sequence). The CDR3 sequence is CASSGRDPSGAEQFF. The CDR3 coding sequence is TGTGCCAGCAGTGGGCGGGACCCCAGTGGGGCTGAGCAGTTCTTC. Full variable domain (remainder filled in from reference TRBV7-9 and TRBJ2-1): DTGVSQNPRHKITKRGQNVTFRCDPISEHNRLYWYRQTLGQGPEFLTYFQNEAQLEKSRLLSDRFSAERPKGSFSTLEIQRTEQGDSAMYLCASSGRDPSGAEQFFGPGTRLTVL.

This chain uses TRBV10-2 with TRBJ2-7; D might be TRBD1 (6 bases). The CDR3 length is 13 residues. The germline gives CDR1 WSHSY, CDR2 SAAADI. Trimming cost V 6 bases and J 0 bases, with 9 bases left between them. CDR3 DNA sequence: TGCGCCAGCAGGGACAGCTCCTCCTACGAGCAGTACTTC. Translated: CASRDSSSYEQYF.

About this clone itself: Other nucleotide sequences from this sample produce the same CDR3. The chain uses TRBV7-2 and TRBJ1-5; the D is unclear. Germline V gene data show CDR1 as SGHTA and CDR2 as FQGNSA. Trimming stripped 2 bases from V and 1 base from J, with 6 bases between. The CDR3 runs to 14 residues. The CDR3 nucleotides read TGTGCCAGCAGCTTAACGGGGAGCAATCAGCCCCAGCATTTT. Its translation is CASSLTGSNQPQHF.

This rearrangement joins TRBV7-9 to TRBJ1-1; no definite D call. Germline V gene data show CDR1 as SEHNR and CDR2 as FQNEAQ (reference sequence). V gave up 1 base and J gave up 8 bases, with 14 bases separating them. This CDR3 region has 14 residues. CDR3 loop: CASSLGKVRSEAFF. As DNA, the CDR3 is TGTGCCAGCAGCTTAGGAAAGGTGCGGTCCGAAGCTTTCTTT.

This rearrangement joins TRBV27 to TRBJ1-5; 10 nucleotides align to TRBD1. The CDR3 has 17 residues. The J segment lost 5 bases and the V segment lost 5 bases, leaving 12 bases of the junction unmatched. Per the germline V gene, CDR1 is MNHEY and CDR2 is SMNVEV (reference sequence). Here the CDR3 reads CASSVYLRDRGDQPQHF. The CDR3 DNA follows: TGTGCCAGCAGTGTCTATCTCAGGGACAGGGGAGATCAGCCCCAGCATTTT.

The V and J genes are TRBV19 and TRBJ2-6, with D possibly TRBD1 on 6 matching bases. Germline V gives CDR1 LNHDA, CDR2 SQIVND (reference sequence). CDR3 length: 17 amino acids. V gave up 5 bases and J gave up 0 bases, with 14 bases separating them. CDR3 protein: CASSQWTESSGANVLTF. Written as DNA, the CDR3 is TGTGCCAGTAGTCAATGGACAGAAAGCTCTGGGGCCAACGTCCTGACTTTC.

This clone has just a few counts. This rearrangement joins TRBV5-1 to TRBJ1-1, with D possibly matching TRBD1 (6 bases). V lost 1 base and J 2 bases, leaving 9 bases between the germline ends. The CDR3 length is 14 residues. CDR1 and CDR2 from the germline V gene are SGHRS and YFSETQ. The CDR3 DNA reads as TGCGCCAGCAGCTTGTCGGGACACAACACTGAAGCTTTCTTT. The encoded protein is CASSLSGHNTEAFF.

This chain joins TRBV4-1 and TRBJ1-5; 7 bases are shared with TRBD1. The germline V gene encodes CDR1 MGHRA and CDR2 YSYEKL. The length of the CDR3 is 15 residues. Trimming at V came to 10 bases and at J to 0 bases, leaving 9 bases not matched to a gene. DNA for the CDR3: TGCGCCACCGCATGGCGACAGGGTAGCAATCAGCCCCAGCATTTT. Translation gives CATAWRQGSNQPQHF.

The chain joins TRBV7-6 to TRBJ1-3; D remains unclear. Trimming took 2 bases from V and 6 from J, leaving 14 bases between them. Germline values: CDR1 SGHVS, CDR2 FNYEAQ. CDR3 length equals 15 residues. The CDR3 DNA is TGTGCCAGCAGCTTAACTCAGGTCCGAGAAAACACCATATATTTT. The encoded protein is CASSLTQVRENTIYF.